The subject of this entry is one T cell receptor beta chain. Germline values: CDR1 WNHNN, CDR2 SYGVQD (reference sequence). The CDR3 has 15 amino acids. The germline V and J ends were trimmed by 8 bases and 2 bases, with 15 bases remaining between them. This specimen comes from a study of control samples from healthy donors and cancer patients. Sequenced by immunoSEQ multiplex PCR; TCRdb stores in-frame clones only, minus some. The top ten hold 9% to 14% of the sample, which has approximately 130,000 clones, 87% seen once. The clonotype was recovered from a man aged 30 to 45 in good health. The sequenced sample was blood. The V call is TRBV10-1, the J call TRBJ2-2, with D perhaps TRBD1 (6 bases). CDR3 sequence reads: CASSVGTINTGELFF. As DNA, the CDR3 is TGCGCCAGCTCGGTAGGGACAATAAACACCGGGGAGCTGTTTTTT.